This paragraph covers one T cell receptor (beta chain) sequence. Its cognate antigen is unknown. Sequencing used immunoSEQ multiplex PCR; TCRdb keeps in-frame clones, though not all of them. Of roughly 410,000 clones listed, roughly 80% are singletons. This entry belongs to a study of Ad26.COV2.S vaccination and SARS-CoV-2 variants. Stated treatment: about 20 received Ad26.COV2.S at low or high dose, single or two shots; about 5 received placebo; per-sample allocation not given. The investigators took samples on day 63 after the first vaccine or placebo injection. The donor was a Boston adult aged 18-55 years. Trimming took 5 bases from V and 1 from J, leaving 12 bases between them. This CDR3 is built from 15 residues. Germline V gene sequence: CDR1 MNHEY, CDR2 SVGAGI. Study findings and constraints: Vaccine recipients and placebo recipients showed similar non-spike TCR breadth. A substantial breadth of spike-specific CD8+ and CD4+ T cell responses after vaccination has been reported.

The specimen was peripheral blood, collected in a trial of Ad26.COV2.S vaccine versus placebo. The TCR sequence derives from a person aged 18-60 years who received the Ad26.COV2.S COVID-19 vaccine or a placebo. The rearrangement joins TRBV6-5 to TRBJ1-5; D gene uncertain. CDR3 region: CASSRTEASNQPQHF. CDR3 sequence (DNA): TGTGCCAGCAGTCGAACAGAGGCCAGCAATCAGCCCCAGCATTTT.